Here is one T cell receptor (beta chain) with its context. Original processing methods: From reference gene primer amplification, estimates of nucleated cell counts were derived. Profiling relied on immunoSEQ multiplex PCR, and the TCRdb table lists in-frame clones only, not all of them. V and J calls and clone size come straight from that table; D and trimming were deduced from the DNA. The table shows roughly 500,000 clones, with approximately 92% occurring only once. This sample was taken from a study of blood T cell repertoires in COVID-19. Study as a whole: Acute-phase and convalescent COVID-19 samples originated in the United States, Italy and Spain. From T cells, B-cell-depleted T cells, or PBMCs came the material, which was cDNA or gDNA.

The length of the CDR3 is 15 residues. With 0 bases removed from V and 4 bases from J, the gap between germline ends came to 14 bases. From germline, CDR1 is SGHKS and CDR2 YYEKEE (reference sequence). The Seattle patients joined while their infection was active and were tracked longitudinally afterward. This chain connects TRBV5-5 to TRBJ2-7, with a possible D match to TRBD1 (7 bases). The source material was peripheral blood. This sequence was found in a young man with COVID-19, enrolled during active disease. The CDR3 loop is CASSLAAGGGYEQYF. The DNA of the CDR3 is TGTGCCAGCAGCTTGGCGGCAGGGGGAGGATACGAGCAGTACTTC.